The 16 T cell receptor beta chains below were found in one sample sequenced in a study of CD8+ T cells in alopecia areata. Treatment defined: oral pan-JAK inhibitor, 5-10 mg twice daily. Reverse transcription of extracted RNA yielded cDNA, which provided the sequencing template. The assay was immunoSEQ multiplex PCR, and TCRdb's table has in-frame clones only and misses some. The sample has about 100,000 clones, about 60% seen once; the top ten hold around 17%. This material consisted of CD8+ T cells sorted from blood, taken at approximately week 60, from a patient treated with tofacitinib. The source of these receptors is a human donor with alopecia areata.

The V gene is TRBV5-1, the J gene TRBJ1-1; D uncertain. The germline gives CDR1 SGHRS, CDR2 YFSETQ. The CDR3 is 12 residues long. Trimming stripped 3 bases from V and 2 bases from J, with 5 bases between. The CDR3 loop is CASSSFNTEAFF. CDR3 in DNA: TGCGCCAGCAGCTCCTTTAACACTGAAGCTTTCTTT.

This sequence joins TRBV2 and TRBJ2-5; 11 bases agree with TRBD1. With 1 base clipped from V and 3 bases from J, the junction kept 7 bases outside the gene matches. Germline CDR1 SNHLY, CDR2 FYNNEI. This CDR3 spans 17 amino acids. CDR3 region: CASSEGPGGQGEETQYF. The CDR3 DNA reads TGTGCCAGCAGTGAAGGCCCAGGGGGACAGGGGGAAGAGACCCAGTACTTC.

The sample holds a few counts of this clone. V gene TRBV7-6 combines with J gene TRBJ1-1; a possible D gene is TRBD1 (5 bases). The CDR3 extends over 18 amino acids. Trimming took off 1 base at V and 0 bases at J, with 18 bases between the two ends. Germline V lookup: CDR1 SGHVS, CDR2 FNYEAQ. Written as DNA, the CDR3 is TGTGCCAGCAGCTTAGTATCAGTTCGACAGAATATGAACACTGAAGCTTTCTTT. Residues: CASSLVSVRQNMNTEAFF.

The CDR3 region is CASSESPNEQFF. The CDR3 DNA reads as TGTGCCAGCAGTGAATCCCCCAATGAGCAGTTCTTC. The rearrangement uses TRBV25-1 and TRBJ2-1; D not resolved. The CDR3 length is 12 residues. In germline, CDR1 is MGHDK, CDR2 SYGVNS. Between the trimmed V and J ends, which lost 1 base and 6 bases, there was a span of 4 bases.

The chain carries TRBV13 and TRBJ2-5; the match to TRBD1 covers 8 bases. The J segment lost 5 bases and the V segment lost 5 bases, leaving 4 bases of the junction unmatched. Germline assignment: CDR1 PRHDT and CDR2 FYEKMQ (reference sequence). The CDR3 runs 13 residues. CDR3 amino acids: CASSHRGLETQYF. The CDR3 nucleotides read TGTGCCAGCAGCCACAGGGGGTTGGAGACCCAGTACTTC. The whole variable domain, filled in from reference TRBV13 and TRBJ2-5, reads AAGVIQSPRHLIKEKRETATLKCYPIPRHDTVYWYQQGPGQDPQFLISFYEKMQSDKGSIPDRFSAQQFSDYHSELNMSSLELGDSALYFCASSHRGLETQYFGPGTRLLVL.

The chain is built from TRBV9 and TRBJ1-5, with D hard to call. The CDR3 extends over 14 amino acids. V gave up 3 bases and J gave up 7 bases, with 14 bases separating them. Germline CDR1 and CDR2: SGDLS and YYNGEE. The CDR3 bases are TGTGCCAGCAGCGCCACGGAGGGTTCCCAGCCCCAGCATTTT. Amino acid sequence: CASSATEGSQPQHF.

This clone has more than one count but fewer than ten. The CDR3 here is CASSSTSGTADTEAFF. In nucleotides, the CDR3 is TGTGCCAGCAGTTCAACCTCCGGGACAGCTGACACTGAAGCTTTCTTT. The chain employs TRBV27 and TRBJ1-1, with TRBD1 matching 7 bases. V was clipped by 4 bases and J by 3 bases; unmatched bases: 11. CDR1 is MNHEY, CDR2 SMNVEV, per germline (reference sequence). The CDR3 sequence is 16 residues long.

This clone was seen more than once but under ten times. CDR3 loop: CASSYSSGAGEAFF. As DNA, the CDR3 is TGTGCCAGCAGTTACTCATCAGGGGCAGGGGAAGCTTTCTTT. The V and J genes are TRBV6-5 and TRBJ1-1, with D possibly being TRBD1 (6 bases). V was clipped by 0 bases and J by 8 bases, with 13 bases between them. The CDR3 loop spans 14 amino acids. CDR1 MNHEY and CDR2 SVGAGI come from the germline V gene.

The chain joins TRBV11-2 to TRBJ2-1, with D unclear. The CDR3 totals 14 residues. Trimming cost V 2 bases and J 12 bases, with 17 bases left between them. Germline assignment: CDR1 SGHAT and CDR2 FQNNGV. Here the CDR3 reads CASSLIPHSDLQFF. Here the CDR3 DNA reads TGTGCCAGCAGCTTAATACCCCACAGTGATCTGCAGTTCTTC. The whole variable domain, filled in from reference TRBV11-2 and TRBJ2-1, reads EAGVAQSPRYKIIEKRQSVAFWCNPISGHATLYWYQQILGQGPKLLIQFQNNGVVDDSQLPKDRFSAERLKGVDSTLKIQPAKLEDSAVYLCASSLIPHSDLQFFGPGTRLTVL.

The chain combines TRBV2 with TRBJ1-2; 9 bases are shared with TRBD1. The CDR3 length is 14 residues. The germline gives CDR1 SNHLY, CDR2 FYNNEI. Losses at the gene ends were 6 bases for V and 4 bases for J; bases not matched to a gene: 6. The CDR3 nucleotides are TGTGCCAGCAGCCACCCGGGACAGGGCTATGGCTACACCTTC. Protein product: CASSHPGQGYGYTF.

The chain employs TRBV19 and TRBJ2-7; D is possibly TRBD2 (5 bases). CDR1 and CDR2 from the germline V gene are LNHDA and SQIVND (reference sequence). The CDR3 is 15 amino acids. V dropped 7 bases and J dropped 0 bases, with 16 bases sitting between them. CDR3 amino acids: CASTAAADGSYEQYF. DNA for the CDR3: TGTGCCAGTACCGCGGCAGCGGATGGCTCCTACGAGCAGTACTTC.

This clone was detected a few times. This chain connects TRBV13 to TRBJ2-7, with a possible D match to TRBD2 (5 bases). Trimming removed 0 bases from V and 6 bases from J, with 9 bases in between. The germline V gene encodes CDR1 PRHDT and CDR2 FYEKMQ (reference sequence). The CDR3 runs 13 residues. This chain's CDR3 is CASSLGRGFEQYF. CDR3 bases: TGTGCCAGCAGCTTAGGCCGGGGATTCGAGCAGTACTTC.

This clone is a singleton in its sample. The genes are TRBV7-8 and TRBJ2-7; D is undetermined. The CDR3 runs to 14 residues. CDR1 is SGHVS, CDR2 FQNEAQ, per germline. The germline V and J ends were trimmed by 1 base and 4 bases, with 11 bases remaining between them. The chain's CDR3 is CASSLGAIKYEQYF. CDR3 coding DNA: TGTGCCAGCAGCTTAGGTGCAATCAAATACGAGCAGTACTTC.

The chain links TRBV13 to TRBJ2-3; unclear D gene. Germline CDR1 PRHDT, CDR2 FYEKMQ (reference sequence). With 0 bases removed from V and 0 bases from J, the gap between germline ends came to 13 bases. This CDR3 comprises 17 residues. CDR3 nucleotides: TGTGCCAGCAGCTTAGGCCGAAGCTGGAGTAGCACAGATACGCAGTATTTT. As protein: CASSLGRSWSSTDTQYF.

This clone was found a few times. The chain employs TRBV18 and TRBJ1-1; D gene ambiguous. V was pared by 6 bases and J by 1 base, with 6 bases between. In germline, CDR1 is KGHSH, CDR2 LQKENI. The CDR3 is made up of 12 amino acids. This chain's CDR3 is CASSPENTEAFF. Here the CDR3 DNA reads TGTGCCAGCTCGCCTGAGAACACTGAAGCTTTCTTT.

The chain is built from TRBV7-2 and TRBJ2-1; possible D gene TRBD2, 5 bases. The CDR3 is 18 amino acids. V was clipped by 5 bases and J by 0 bases, with 20 bases between them. Germline V gene lookup returns CDR1 SGHTA and CDR2 FQGNSA. CDR3 sequence: CASSPGVRWRRSYNEQFF. In DNA form, the CDR3 reads TGTGCCAGCAGCCCCGGGGTTCGCTGGAGACGCTCCTACAATGAGCAGTTCTTC.